Each of the 26 T cell receptor beta chains below was sequenced from the same sample in a study of a mutant IDH1 vaccine in newly diagnosed glioma. These receptors lack a known antigen. The time point was: week 35, safety follow-up. Topical imiquimod accompanied each vaccine dose, which consisted of 300 ug of mutant IDH1 20-mer peptide. This table comes from immunoSEQ multiplex PCR, and its TCRdb copy is limited to in-frame clones, with some not included. The data show about 58,000 clones, about four fifths seen once. The sample in question was PBMCs, obtained from a glioma patient whose treatment included an IDH1 peptide vaccine. The receptor set was obtained from a man aged 40-50 years with glioma.

This clone was recorded once. In DNA, the CDR3 is TGTGCCAGCGAAGGGACAGGGCGGGAAAAACTGTTTTTT. Its translation is CASEGTGREKLFF. The V and J genes are TRBV7-9 and TRBJ1-4, with 9 bases fitting TRBD1. Per the germline V gene, CDR1 is SEHNR and CDR2 is FQNEAQ (reference sequence). The length of the CDR3 is 13 residues. V trimming: 8 bases; J trimming: 8 bases; junction bases outside the gene matches: 6.

The J gene is TRBJ2-2, the V gene TRBV27; tentative D call: TRBD1 (6 bases). Between the trimmed V and J ends, which lost 0 bases and 6 bases, there was a span of 11 bases. This CDR3 is built from 15 residues. Germline loops: CDR1 MNHEY, CDR2 SMNVEV (reference sequence). The CDR3 DNA follows: TGTGCCAGCAGTTTATCGGTCAGGGGTGCCGGGGAGCTGTTTTTT. Protein sequence: CASSLSVRGAGELFF.

By share of the sample, this clone is medium-sized (0.01 to 0.1%). The chain is built from TRBV5-1 and TRBJ2-7; tentatively, D is TRBD1 (5 bases). V gave up 4 bases and J gave up 5 bases, with 16 bases separating them. Per germline, CDR1 SGHRS and CDR2 YFSETQ. CDR3 size: 14 residues. This CDR3 reads CASSLEAGLHEQYF. The CDR3 DNA is TGCGCCAGCAGCCTCGAAGCAGGGCTCCACGAGCAGTACTTC.

This clone was picked up one time. The chain carries TRBV29-1 and TRBJ2-7; 10 positions match TRBD1. The germline gives CDR1 SQVTM, CDR2 ANQGSEA. CDR3 length: 13 amino acids. Trimming removed 4 bases from V and 4 bases from J; junction bases left unmatched: 4. This CDR3 reads CSVVPGQGYEQYF. CDR3 nucleotides: TGCAGCGTTGTCCCGGGACAGGGGTACGAGCAGTACTTC.

The CDR3 DNA sequence: TGTGCCAGCAGCCCATTCATGGCGGGAGGGAGCACCGGGGAGCTGTTTTTT. This sequence encodes CASSPFMAGGSTGELFF. V is TRBV4-2 and J is TRBJ2-2; 9 bases are shared with TRBD2. The CDR3 sequence is 17 residues long. The ends lost 4 bases at V and 4 bases at J; junction bases unmatched: 10. In germline, CDR1 is LGHNA, CDR2 YNFKEQ.

This sequence joins TRBV7-9 and TRBJ1-2; D possibly corresponds to TRBD1 (5 bases). CDR1 and CDR2 (germline): SEHNR, FQNEAQ (reference sequence). Deletions cut 5 bases from V and 4 bases from J, with 14 bases between. The CDR3 runs to 14 residues. The CDR3 nucleotides are TGTGCCAGCAGCCCCAAGTCAGGGCGCTATGGCTACACCTTC. It yields the protein CASSPKSGRYGYTF.

V usage is TRBV7-6 and J usage is TRBJ1-2; TRBD1 might be the D (6 bases). This CDR3 is 15 amino acids long. Germline V gene data show CDR1 as SGHVS and CDR2 as FNYEAQ. The germline V and J ends were trimmed by 5 bases and 4 bases, with 17 bases remaining between them. Here the CDR3 DNA reads TGTGCCAGCAGCCTAGATGATTCAGGGGCCTATGGCTACACCTTC. Translating it yields CASSLDDSGAYGYTF.

The chain joins TRBV5-6 to TRBJ2-7; D might be TRBD1 or TRBD2, each matching 5 bases. CDR1 is SGHDT and CDR2 is YYEEEE in the germline V gene. The germline V and J ends were trimmed by 1 base and 0 bases, with 17 bases remaining between them. The CDR3 extends over 17 amino acids. Here the CDR3 reads CASSLWDEWLTSYEQYF. In DNA, the CDR3 is TGTGCCAGCAGCTTGTGGGACGAGTGGTTAACCTCCTACGAGCAGTACTTC.

With regard to this clone: Other DNA sequences from this sample encode an identical CDR3 as well. The CDR3 region has the DNA TGCGCCAGCAGCCTGGGACAGAGTTACGAGCAGTACTTC. It yields the protein CASSLGQSYEQYF. The chain couples TRBV5-1 to TRBJ2-7, with 7 bases identical to TRBD1. The V and J ends lost 4 bases and 4 bases, in that order; junction bases with no gene match: 5. The CDR3 spans 13 residues. CDR1 SGHRS and CDR2 YFSETQ come from the germline V gene.

V usage is TRBV4-3 and J usage is TRBJ2-7; D remains ambiguous. The CDR3 spans 16 residues. Trimming left V 0 bases short and J 2 bases short, with 14 bases between. Per the germline V gene, CDR1 is LGHNA and CDR2 is YSLEER. This CDR3 is CASSQEPLRGTYEQYF. In DNA, the CDR3 is TGCGCCAGCAGCCAAGAGCCCCTCCGCGGTACCTACGAGCAGTACTTC.

This chain connects TRBV7-3 to TRBJ2-1; D might be TRBD1 or TRBD2, each matching 5 bases. The CDR3 runs 15 residues. V was cut by 5 bases and J by 4 bases, with 15 bases left in between. Germline V gene lookup returns CDR1 SGHTA and CDR2 FQGTGA. DNA of the CDR3: TGTGCCAGCAGCCTGTCCGGGACCAGATACAATGAGCAGTTCTTC. The encoded protein is CASSLSGTRYNEQFF.

This chain uses TRBV9 with TRBJ2-1, with D possibly being TRBD2 (6 bases). Trimming stripped 0 bases from V and 0 bases from J, with 13 bases between. The germline V gene encodes CDR1 SGDLS and CDR2 YYNGEE. CDR3 length: 17 residues. CDR3 amino acids: CASSVVSGTLSYNEQFF. In DNA, the CDR3 is TGTGCCAGCAGCGTAGTTAGCGGAACACTCTCCTACAATGAGCAGTTCTTC.

The chain is built from TRBV27 and TRBJ1-5; D might be TRBD1 (5 bases). The CDR3 is 15 amino acids. Germline lookup yields CDR1 MNHEY and CDR2 SMNVEV (reference sequence). V was trimmed by 0 bases and J by 7 bases, leaving 13 bases between them. CDR3: CASSLSVGAVQPQHF. The CDR3 DNA reads as TGTGCCAGCAGTTTATCGGTAGGGGCCGTCCAGCCCCAGCATTTT.

This chain connects TRBV7-2 to TRBJ2-5; D is perhaps TRBD1 or TRBD2 (5 bases each). V lost 3 bases and J lost 1, with 12 bases in between. Germline V gene data show CDR1 as SGHTA and CDR2 as FQGNSA. The CDR3 is 15 residues long. CDR3 in DNA: TGTGCCAGCAGCTTGGGGCAGAGGGTCCAAGAGACCCAGTACTTC. Protein sequence: CASSLGQRVQETQYF.

The rearrangement joins TRBV27 to TRBJ2-7; the D is unclear. V lost 3 bases, J lost 4 bases, and 10 bases lay in between. The V gene's germline CDR1 is MNHEY and CDR2 SMNVEV (reference sequence). The CDR3 consists of 13 residues. CDR3 DNA sequence: TGTGCCAGCAGTTTTGGCAGGCCATACGAGCAGTACTTC. The encoded protein is CASSFGRPYEQYF.

The V gene is TRBV7-2, the J gene TRBJ2-7; 7 bases match TRBD2. This CDR3 region has 16 residues. Germline V lookup: CDR1 SGHTA, CDR2 FQGNSA. Trimming at V came to 2 bases and at J to 2 bases, leaving 9 bases not matched to a gene. CDR3 DNA: TGTGCCAGCAGCTTAAACCCGGGACTAACAACCTACGAGCAGTACTTC. It encodes CASSLNPGLTTYEQYF.

The chain joins TRBV9 to TRBJ2-7, with 8 nucleotides matching TRBD1. Germline trimming cut 3 bases from V and 6 bases from J; bases unmatched to any gene: 5. The length of the CDR3 is 13 residues. The germline gives CDR1 SGDLS, CDR2 YYNGEE. CDR3: CASSGQGSAEQYF. For the CDR3, the DNA is TGTGCCAGCAGCGGACAGGGGTCCGCCGAGCAGTACTTC.

This chain uses TRBV6-1 with TRBJ2-7; possible D gene TRBD1, 6 bases. The CDR3 consists of 15 residues. Deletions cut 6 bases from V and 0 bases from J, with 15 bases between. Germline V lookup: CDR1 MNHNS, CDR2 SASEGT. The CDR3 region has the DNA TGTGCCAGCAGGGAAACCGGGACAATCTCCTACGAGCAGTACTTC. The encoded protein is CASRETGTISYEQYF.

The V call is TRBV6-6, the J call TRBJ2-7; TRBD2 might be the D (7 bases). CDR1 is MNHNY, CDR2 SVGAGI, per germline (reference sequence). The CDR3 covers 15 residues. Trimming cost V 5 bases and J 2 bases, with 16 bases left between them. The DNA for the CDR3 is TGTGCCAGCAGTCCAAGGGGAGGGGGAGCCTACGAGCAGTACTTC. This translates into CASSPRGGGAYEQYF.

V usage is TRBV21-1 and J usage is TRBJ2-7; TRBD2, the D gene given by the table, was not confirmed from the DNA. TRBV21-1 represents a pseudogene. The CDR3 is made up of 16 amino acids. CDR3 loop: CASSKALERGAYEQYF. CDR3 bases: TGTGCCAGCAGCAAAGCGCTGGAGCGGGGGGCCTACGAGCAGTACTTC.

The rearrangement joins TRBV4-3 to TRBJ2-2; no clear D gene. With 0 bases removed from V and 6 bases from J, the gap between germline ends came to 8 bases. Germline-derived CDR1 and CDR2 are LGHNA and YSLEER. The CDR3 has 14 residues. The CDR3 loop is CASSQDTSPGELFF. The DNA for the CDR3 is TGCGCCAGCAGCCAAGATACGAGCCCCGGGGAGCTGTTTTTT.

The chain joins TRBV6-1 to TRBJ2-7; the D gene could be TRBD1 or TRBD2 (6 bases each). With 1 base removed from V and 8 bases from J, the gap between germline ends came to 18 bases. Germline loops: CDR1 MNHNS, CDR2 SASEGT. The CDR3 contains 15 residues. CDR3 region: CASSEGGPPGVQQYF. The CDR3 DNA follows: TGTGCCAGCAGTGAAGGGGGGCCCCCGGGGGTCCAGCAGTACTTC.

This clone has just a few counts. V gene TRBV7-8 combines with J gene TRBJ2-4; 11 bases map to TRBD2. The CDR3 is 17 amino acids. CDR1 and CDR2 from the germline V gene are SGHVS and FQNEAQ. V was clipped by 1 base and J by 0 bases; unmatched bases: 2. CDR3 nucleotide sequence: TGTGCCAGCAGCTTAGGACTAGCGGGACTAGCCAAAAACATTCAGTACTTC. It specifies CASSLGLAGLAKNIQYF.

V and J are TRBV6-5 and TRBJ2-7; D possibly matches TRBD1 or TRBD2 (5 bases each). This CDR3 spans 14 amino acids. Trimming shortened V by 6 bases and J by 7 bases, and 19 bases separated the two germline ends. Germline V lookup: CDR1 MNHEY, CDR2 SVGAGI. CDR3 loop: CASSPGTESGEQYF. CDR3 DNA sequence: TGTGCCAGCAGCCCTGGGACGGAGTCTGGAGAGCAGTACTTC.

This clone appeared once. The rearrangement links TRBV14 to TRBJ2-1, with TRBD2 matching over 13 bases. With 6 bases clipped from V and 7 bases from J, the junction kept 6 bases outside the gene matches. The CDR3 spans 15 residues. CDR1 SGHDN and CDR2 FVKESK come from the germline V gene. Written as DNA, the CDR3 is TGTGCCAGCAGTCGGACTAGCGGGGGTAGGAATGAGCAGTTCTTC. The encoded protein is CASSRTSGGRNEQFF.

The gene calls are TRBV30 and TRBJ1-5, with D tentatively TRBD1 (5 bases). CDR1 is GTSNPN and CDR2 is SVGIG in the germline V gene (reference sequence). The CDR3 length is 15 residues. Trimming left V 3 bases short and J 1 base short, with 13 bases between. CDR3 protein: CAWSRDRTSNQPQHF. The CDR3 nucleotides read TGTGCCTGGAGCCGGGACCGGACCAGCAATCAGCCCCAGCATTTT.